A single sample gave rise to the 21 T cell receptor beta chains below, sequenced in a study of blood T cell repertoires in COVID-19. Produced via immunoSEQ multiplex PCR; TCRdb's table is partial and in-frame only. In the table there are 130,000 or so clones, more than 70% of which are singletons. Source material: peripheral blood. These receptors came from a woman aged 55 to 70 with acute or convalescent COVID-19.

The rearrangement uses TRBV9 and TRBJ2-7, with a possible D match to TRBD2 (5 bases). CDR3 size: 15 residues. Germline V CDR1 and CDR2: SGDLS, YYNGEE. With 1 base removed from V and 3 bases from J, the gap between germline ends came to 14 bases. The CDR3 is CASSVNPTGIYEQYF. The CDR3 DNA reads TGTGCCAGCAGCGTAAACCCTACGGGGATCTACGAGCAGTACTTC.

The V call is TRBV6-5, the J call TRBJ2-1; 9 bases are shared with TRBD2. Germline loops: CDR1 MNHEY, CDR2 SVGAGI. The CDR3 runs to 15 residues. Unmatched junction bases numbered 8, after V lost 10 bases and J lost 1 base. The CDR3 bases are TGTGCCACCAAGACTAGCGGAGGTTCCTACAATGAGCAGTTCTTC. As protein: CATKTSGGSYNEQFF.

This chain joins TRBV12-5 and TRBJ1-2; D might be TRBD1 (6 bases). CDR3 size: 13 residues. The ends were cut back, 5 bases at V and 8 bases at J, with 15 bases in the middle. Germline V gene data show CDR1 as LGHNT and CDR2 as FRNRAP. In DNA form, the CDR3 reads TGTGCTAGTGGTCCCGGGGGGGCGAGCGGCTACACCTTC. Translating it yields CASGPGGASGYTF.

This rearrangement joins TRBV28 to TRBJ1-4, with 10 positions matching TRBD1. The J segment lost 4 bases and the V segment lost 2 bases, leaving 1 base of the junction unmatched. Germline CDR1 MDHEN, CDR2 SYDVKM. The CDR3 runs 15 residues. The CDR3: CASSLGTGDNEKLFF. In DNA, the CDR3 is TGTGCCAGCAGTTTAGGGACAGGGGATAATGAAAAACTGTTTTTT.

The chain recombines TRBV14 with TRBJ1-1; tentative D call: TRBD1 (5 bases). Germline V gene sequence: CDR1 SGHDN, CDR2 FVKESK. This CDR3 is built from 15 residues. V lost 1 base and J 4 bases, leaving 13 bases between the germline ends. The CDR3 sequence: CASSQAVGRGTEAFF. In DNA, the CDR3 is TGTGCCAGCAGCCAAGCTGTGGGGCGCGGCACTGAAGCTTTCTTT.

The rearrangement uses TRBV2 and TRBJ2-3; 7 bases align to TRBD2. Germline V gene sequence: CDR1 SNHLY, CDR2 FYNNEI. This CDR3 has 15 amino acids. The junction had 3 bases not matched to a gene; V was cut back by 3 bases and J by 0 bases. The CDR3 loop is CASSDQRGSTDTQYF. In DNA form, the CDR3 reads TGTGCCAGCAGTGACCAGCGGGGTAGCACAGATACGCAGTATTTT.

The count of this clone is one. The chain carries TRBV28 and TRBJ1-5; D gene uncertain. Germline-derived CDR1 and CDR2 are MDHEN and SYDVKM. Deletions cut 7 bases from V and 1 base from J, with 8 bases between. The CDR3 runs to 13 residues. The CDR3 DNA is TGTGCCAGCAAAAGGAGGAGCAATCAGCCCCAGCATTTT. The encoded protein is CASKRRSNQPQHF.

The chain employs TRBV6-5 and TRBJ1-2, with 7 positions matching TRBD1. J lost 4 bases, V lost 11 bases, and 10 bases had no gene match. The CDR3 is 13 residues long. Per germline, CDR1 MNHEY and CDR2 SVGAGI. CDR3 in DNA: TGTGCCGGATACAGGGGAGCCATCTATGGCTACACCTTC. This gives the protein CAGYRGAIYGYTF.

This clone was seen more than once but under ten times. J is TRBJ2-1 and V is TRBV27, with 10 positions matching TRBD2. From germline, CDR1 is MNHEY and CDR2 SMNVEV (reference sequence). The length of the CDR3 is 16 residues. Trimming removed 2 bases from V and 7 bases from J; junction bases left unmatched: 8. The CDR3 spells CASSLAGLAVENEQFF. DNA of the CDR3: TGTGCCAGCAGTTTAGCAGGACTAGCGGTTGAAAATGAGCAGTTCTTC.

V is TRBV28 and J is TRBJ1-2; D is possibly TRBD1 (6 bases). Trimming took off 3 bases at V and 0 bases at J, with 29 bases between the two ends. Germline CDR1 MDHEN, CDR2 SYDVKM. This CDR3 region has 21 residues. The CDR3, as DNA: TGTGCCAGCAGTTTTCGACTCATAACGACAGGTCCAGTCCGTGCTAACTATGGCTACACCTTC. It encodes CASSFRLITTGPVRANYGYTF.

This chain connects TRBV7-9 to TRBJ1-3; 9 positions agree with TRBD1. CDR1 is SEHNR, CDR2 FQNEAQ, per germline (reference sequence). The V segment lost 5 bases and the J segment 4 bases; nucleotides outside the gene matches: 6. The CDR3 spans 15 residues. The CDR3 bases are TGTGCCAGCAGCCCGTCCGGGACAGGGGGAAACACCATATATTTT. It specifies CASSPSGTGGNTIYF.

The genes are TRBV5-4 and TRBJ1-2, with TRBD1 matching over 9 bases. CDR1 is SGHNT, CDR2 YYREEE, per germline (reference sequence). The CDR3 loop spans 16 amino acids. Losses at the gene ends were 6 bases for V and 1 base for J; bases not matched to a gene: 10. For the CDR3, the DNA is TGTGCCAGCACCCCGAACCGACAGGGGGTTAACTATGGCTACACCTTC. The encoded protein is CASTPNRQGVNYGYTF.

V and J are TRBV6-5 and TRBJ2-7, with unresolved D. CDR3 length: 13 residues. The V gene lost 6 bases and the J gene lost 2 bases, with 11 bases spanning the gap. From germline, CDR1 is MNHEY and CDR2 SVGAGI. CDR3 residues: CASSRTEAYEQYF. Written as DNA, the CDR3 is TGTGCCAGCAGCCGAACCGAGGCCTACGAGCAGTACTTC.

The DNA for the CDR3 is TGTGCCAGCAGCCAAGACAGGGCGGTCTGGGAGACCCAGTACTTC. Translation gives CASSQDRAVWETQYF. The gene calls are TRBV14 and TRBJ2-5; D is perhaps TRBD1 (5 bases). Germline loops: CDR1 SGHDN, CDR2 FVKESK. The CDR3 covers 15 residues. Between the trimmed V and J ends, which lost 0 bases and 5 bases, there was a span of 13 bases. The full variable domain, rest sourced from reference TRBV14 and TRBJ2-5, is EAGVTQFPSHSVIEKGQTVTLRCDPISGHDNLYWYRRVMGKEIKFLLHFVKESKQDESGMPNNRFLAERTGGTYSTLKVQPAELEDSGVYFCASSQDRAVWETQYFGPGTRLLVL.

A single count supports this clone. V usage is TRBV7-9 and J usage is TRBJ2-1; 13 nucleotides align to TRBD2. V shed 4 bases and J 4 bases; nucleotides not matched to a gene: 1. The germline V gene encodes CDR1 SEHNR and CDR2 FQNEAQ (reference sequence). There are 15 residues in the CDR3. CDR3 region: CASSSLAGGYNEQFF. For the CDR3, the DNA is TGTGCCAGCAGCTCACTAGCGGGGGGGTACAATGAGCAGTTCTTC. The full variable domain, in which reference TRBV7-9 and TRBJ2-1 provide the parts outside the CDR3, is DTGVSQNPRHKITKRGQNVTFRCDPISEHNRLYWYRQTLGQGPEFLTYFQNEAQLEKSRLLSDRFSAERPKGSFSTLEIQRTEQGDSAMYLCASSSLAGGYNEQFFGPGTRLTVL.

V and J are TRBV7-9 and TRBJ1-2; tentatively, D is TRBD1 (5 bases). Germline lookup yields CDR1 SEHNR and CDR2 FQNEAQ (reference sequence). CDR3 length equals 16 residues. Trimming removed 1 base at V and 4 bases at J, with 16 bases between. CDR3 loop: CASSLGLGREVYGYTF. Written as DNA, the CDR3 is TGTGCCAGCAGCTTAGGGCTGGGCAGGGAGGTCTATGGCTACACCTTC.

The rearrangement uses TRBV28 and TRBJ1-6, with 7 bases aligning to TRBD1. CDR3 length: 16 amino acids. V trimming: 6 bases; J trimming: 9 bases; junction bases outside the gene matches: 14. Germline V gives CDR1 MDHEN, CDR2 SYDVKM. The CDR3 DNA sequence: TGTGCCAGCAGCCATACCCGAAGACAGGGAAGTTCACCCCTCCACTTT. Protein product: CASSHTRRQGSSPLHF. The full variable domain, with the rest looked up from reference TRBV28 and TRBJ1-6, is DVKVTQSSRYLVKRTGEKVFLECVQDMDHENMFWYRQDPGLGLRLIYFSYDVKMKEKGDIPEGYSVSREKKERFSLILESASTNQTSMYLCASSHTRRQGSSPLHFGNGTRLTVT.

The chain carries TRBV6-5 and TRBJ1-2; tentative D call: TRBD1 (5 bases). The CDR3 runs to 15 residues. The germline V and J ends were trimmed by 4 bases and 6 bases, with 18 bases remaining between them. Germline V CDR1 and CDR2: MNHEY, SVGAGI. CDR3 sequence reads: CASSLAGTESDGYTF. In DNA, the CDR3 is TGTGCCAGCAGTTTAGCCGGGACTGAATCGGATGGCTACACCTTC.

This clone was seen only once. The chain has TRBV27 and TRBJ1-1; D is perhaps TRBD1 (5 bases). The CDR3 has 14 residues. The V gene's germline CDR1 is MNHEY and CDR2 SMNVEV (reference sequence). Between the trimmed V and J ends, which lost 7 bases and 1 base, there was a span of 13 bases. The CDR3, as DNA: TGTGCCAGCACTATGGGGGGGAGGAACACTGAAGCTTTCTTT. The encoded protein is CASTMGGRNTEAFF.

This chain links TRBV30 with TRBJ2-2; 8 bases agree with TRBD2. The CDR3 has 15 amino acids. Germline V lookup: CDR1 GTSNPN, CDR2 SVGIG (reference sequence). Trimming took 0 bases from V and 7 from J; bases not matched to a gene: 7. The CDR3 loop is CAWSVVSGADGELFF. The CDR3 DNA reads as TGTGCCTGGAGTGTAGTTAGCGGGGCGGACGGGGAGCTGTTTTTT.

This chain links TRBV6-5 with TRBJ1-1; tentatively, D is TRBD1 (5 bases). V was shortened by 2 bases and J by 5 bases, with 12 bases between the two germline ends. Germline V gene data show CDR1 as MNHEY and CDR2 as SVGAGI. The CDR3 covers 14 residues. CDR3 loop: CASSYLGGGTEAFF. For the CDR3, the DNA is TGTGCCAGCAGTTACCTTGGGGGAGGGACTGAAGCTTTCTTT.